The clone carrying this T cell receptor (beta chain) was detected once. Its antigen remains unknown. The table came from immunoSEQ multiplex PCR; TCRdb's copy has only in-frame clones and leaves some out. The sample has about 120,000 clones, 75% to 90% seen once. The sample is drawn from a study of cytomegalovirus exposure and HLA in healthy donors. V gave up 5 bases and J gave up 1 base; unmatched junction bases: 4. Germline V gene lookup returns CDR1 LNHDA and CDR2 SQIVND (reference sequence). The CDR3 spans 15 residues. Study results and caveats: A list of 150 or so TCR beta chains associated with cytomegalovirus was given.

The chain joins TRBV19 to TRBJ2-5, with 10 bases identical to TRBD2. The receptor was isolated from a woman aged 18-30 years in good health and CMV-seronegative. The sequencing sample was made of PBMCs. CDR3 protein: CASSFSGGIQETQYF. In nucleotides, the CDR3 is TGTGCCAGTAGTTTTAGCGGGGGGATCCAAGAGACCCAGTACTTC.